A selection of T cell receptor beta chains follows, all from one sample in a study of blood T cell repertoires in COVID-19. TCRdb's table, derived via immunoSEQ multiplex PCR, lists solely in-frame clones and lacks some. The data show 250,000 to 350,000 clones, 65% to 85% seen once. The sequencing input was peripheral blood. All receptors derive from a human donor with COVID-19, enrolled during active disease. The donor label of this sample is uncertain. Each CDR3 is given with its conserved first and last residue. D genes are given only for firm matches. Size values are once, few and many counts, or a class for expanded clones, and some rows have none.

v_gene	d_gene	abundance	j_gene	CDR3aa	CDR3nt
TRBV6-5	TRBD1	.	TRBJ2-2	CASRPGTALAGELFF	TGTGCCAGCAGACCCGGGACAGCCTTGGCCGGGGAGCTGTTTTTT
TRBV10-3	TRBD1	.	TRBJ2-7	CATTPGTGGAEQYF	TGTGCCACCACCCCCGGGACAGGGGGCGCCGAGCAGTACTTC
TRBV12-5	TRBD1	once	TRBJ1-1	CASGWDRYTEAFF	TGTGCTAGTGGCTGGGACAGATACACTGAAGCTTTCTTT
TRBV29-1	.	.	TRBJ2-5	CSAGFAVETQYF	TGCAGCGCTGGGTTTGCGGTAGAGACCCAGTACTTC
TRBV11-3	TRBD2	.	TRBJ2-2	CASSSNGLAGDTGELFF	TGTGCCAGCAGCTCAAATGGACTAGCGGGAGATACCGGGGAGCTGTTTTTT
TRBV28	TRBD2	.	TRBJ2-5	CASRVAGGPSETQYF	TGTGCCAGCAGGGTAGCGGGAGGGCCATCGGAGACCCAGTACTTC
TRBV2	TRBD2	.	TRBJ2-1	CASSVVLAGRSSYNEQFF	TGTGCCAGCAGTGTAGTACTAGCGGGAAGAAGCTCCTACAATGAGCAGTTCTTC
TRBV5-1	TRBD2	.	TRBJ2-3	CASSPGTMRGDTQYF	TGCGCCAGCAGCCCGGGGACTATGAGAGGGGATACGCAGTATTTT
TRBV6-6	TRBD1	.	TRBJ2-7	CASSQTGTGGTYEQYF	TGTGCCAGCAGTCAAACCGGGACAGGGGGAACCTACGAGCAGTACTTC
TRBV30	TRBD2	.	TRBJ2-2	CAWSGDRREGRTGELFF	TGTGCCTGGAGTGGGGACCGGCGGGAGGGTCGGACCGGGGAGCTGTTTTTT
TRBV28	.	.	TRBJ1-2	CATQNNYGYTF	TGTGCCACCCAGAATAACTATGGCTACACCTTC